The present TCR beta chain was sequenced within a study of preoperative IRX-2 immunotherapy in early breast cancer. This CDR3 region has 14 residues. V was clipped by 2 bases and J by 2 bases, with 9 bases between them. Germline V gene data show CDR1 as KGHSH and CDR2 as LQKENI. Specified treatment: preoperative locoregional IRX-2 cytokine immunotherapy. Patients received preoperative, locoregional IRX-2 cytokine immunotherapy in a phase Ib study. Method: immunoSEQ multiplex PCR; TCRdb's copy keeps in-frame clones and lacks some. This repertoire shows about 23,000 clones, around 89% found once; its top ten account for approximately 9%.

The rearrangement links TRBV18 to TRBJ2-5; D unresolved. The sample was tumor tissue, taken after IRX-2 immunotherapy. This clonotype was obtained from a human donor with breast cancer. CDR3 in DNA: TGTGCCAGCTCACCAATTGTCGGGCAAGAGACCCAGTACTTC. Amino acids: CASSPIVGQETQYF.